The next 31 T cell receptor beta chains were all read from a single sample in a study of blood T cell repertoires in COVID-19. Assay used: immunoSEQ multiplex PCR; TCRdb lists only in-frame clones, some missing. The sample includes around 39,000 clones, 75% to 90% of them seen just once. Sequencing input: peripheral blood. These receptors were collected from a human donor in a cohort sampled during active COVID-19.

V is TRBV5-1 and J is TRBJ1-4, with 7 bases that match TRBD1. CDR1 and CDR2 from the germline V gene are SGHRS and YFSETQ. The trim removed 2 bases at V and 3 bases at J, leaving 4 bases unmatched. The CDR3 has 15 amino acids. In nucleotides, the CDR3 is TGCGCCAGCAGCTTACCGGGACAGTCTAATGAAAAACTGTTTTTT. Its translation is CASSLPGQSNEKLFF.

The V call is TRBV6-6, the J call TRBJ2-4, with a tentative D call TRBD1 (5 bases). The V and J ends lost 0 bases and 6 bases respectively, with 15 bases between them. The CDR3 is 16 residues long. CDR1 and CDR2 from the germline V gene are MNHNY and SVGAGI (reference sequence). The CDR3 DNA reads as TGTGCCAGCAGTTACTCGACAGCGCCCCGCGGAAACATTCAGTACTTC. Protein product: CASSYSTAPRGNIQYF.

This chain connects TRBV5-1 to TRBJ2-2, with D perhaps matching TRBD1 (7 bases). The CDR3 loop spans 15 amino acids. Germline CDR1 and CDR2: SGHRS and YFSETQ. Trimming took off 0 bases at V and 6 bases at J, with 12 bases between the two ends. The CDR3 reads CASSLGQGGSGELFF. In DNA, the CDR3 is TGCGCCAGCAGCTTGGGCCAGGGGGGTTCCGGGGAGCTGTTTTTT.

CDR3 amino acids: CASSQEGARVNTEAFF. In nucleotides, the CDR3 is TGTGCCAGCAGCCAAGAGGGGGCCAGAGTGAACACTGAAGCTTTCTTT. The chain is built from TRBV3-1 (or the pseudogene TRBV3-2) and TRBJ1-1, with a weak D call TRBD1 (6 bases). The CDR3 runs to 16 residues. V was shortened by 0 bases and J by 0 bases, with 11 bases between the two germline ends. Germline CDR1 and CDR2: LGHDT and YNNKEL (reference sequence).

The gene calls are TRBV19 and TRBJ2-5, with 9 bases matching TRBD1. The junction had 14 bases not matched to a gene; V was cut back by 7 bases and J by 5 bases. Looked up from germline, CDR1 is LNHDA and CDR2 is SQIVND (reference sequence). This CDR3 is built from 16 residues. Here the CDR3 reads CASTTGTGTGYETQYF. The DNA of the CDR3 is TGTGCCAGTACCACCGGGACAGGGACTGGATACGAGACCCAGTACTTC.

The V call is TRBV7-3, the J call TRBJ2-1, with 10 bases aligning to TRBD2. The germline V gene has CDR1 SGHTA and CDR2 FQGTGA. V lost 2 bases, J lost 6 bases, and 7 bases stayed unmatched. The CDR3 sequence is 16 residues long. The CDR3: CASSLRPSGRVNEQFF. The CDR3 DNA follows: TGTGCCAGCAGCTTACGGCCTAGCGGGAGAGTCAATGAGCAGTTCTTC.

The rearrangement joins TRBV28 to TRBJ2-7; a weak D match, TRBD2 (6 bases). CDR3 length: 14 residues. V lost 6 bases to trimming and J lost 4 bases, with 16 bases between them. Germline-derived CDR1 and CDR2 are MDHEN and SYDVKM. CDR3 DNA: TGTGCCAGCAGGAGGAGGGGCGTATTATACGAGCAGTACTTC. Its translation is CASRRRGVLYEQYF.

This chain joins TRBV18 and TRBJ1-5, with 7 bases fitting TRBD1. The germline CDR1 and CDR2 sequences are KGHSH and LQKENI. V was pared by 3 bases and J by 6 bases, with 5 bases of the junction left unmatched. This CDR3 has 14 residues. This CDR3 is CASSPEGGVQPQHF. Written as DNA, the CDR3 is TGTGCCAGCTCACCGGAAGGGGGCGTTCAGCCCCAGCATTTT.

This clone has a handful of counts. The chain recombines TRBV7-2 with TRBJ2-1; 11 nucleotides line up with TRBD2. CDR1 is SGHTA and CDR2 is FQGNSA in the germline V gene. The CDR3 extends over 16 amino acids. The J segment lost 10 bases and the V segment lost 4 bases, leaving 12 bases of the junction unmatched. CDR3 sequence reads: CASSSRTSGQPREQFF. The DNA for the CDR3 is TGTGCCAGCAGCTCCAGGACTAGCGGGCAACCCAGGGAGCAGTTCTTC.

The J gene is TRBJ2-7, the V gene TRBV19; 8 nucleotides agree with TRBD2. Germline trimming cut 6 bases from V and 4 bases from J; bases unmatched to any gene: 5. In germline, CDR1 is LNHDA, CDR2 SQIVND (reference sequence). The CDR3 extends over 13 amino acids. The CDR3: CASSNGGGYEQYF. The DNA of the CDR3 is TGTGCCAGTAGCAACGGGGGGGGGTACGAGCAGTACTTC.

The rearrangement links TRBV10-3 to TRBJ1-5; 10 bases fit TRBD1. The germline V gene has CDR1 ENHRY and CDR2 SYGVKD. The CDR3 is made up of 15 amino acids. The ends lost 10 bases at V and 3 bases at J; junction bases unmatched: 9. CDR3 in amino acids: CATARDRGPNQPQHF. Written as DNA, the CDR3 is TGTGCCACCGCGAGGGACAGGGGACCCAATCAGCCCCAGCATTTT.

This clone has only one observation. CDR3 residues: CASSPPGVDQPQHF. The CDR3 nucleotides are TGTGCCAGCAGCCCCCCCGGAGTAGATCAGCCCCAGCATTTT. V gene TRBV6-5 combines with J gene TRBJ1-5; unclear D gene. The length of the CDR3 is 14 residues. Trimming removed 6 bases at V and 5 bases at J, with 14 bases between. Germline CDR1 reads MNHEY; CDR2 reads SVGAGI.

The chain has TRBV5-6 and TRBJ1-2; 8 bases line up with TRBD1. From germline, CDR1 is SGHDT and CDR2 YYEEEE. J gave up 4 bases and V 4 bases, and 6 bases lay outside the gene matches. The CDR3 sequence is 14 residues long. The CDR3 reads CASSPGQGFYGYTF. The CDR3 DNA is TGTGCCAGCAGCCCTGGACAGGGTTTCTATGGCTACACCTTC.

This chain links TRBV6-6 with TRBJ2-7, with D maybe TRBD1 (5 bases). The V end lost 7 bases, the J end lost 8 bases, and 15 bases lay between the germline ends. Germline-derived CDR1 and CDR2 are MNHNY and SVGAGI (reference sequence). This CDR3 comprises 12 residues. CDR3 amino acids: CASTHGPGKQYF. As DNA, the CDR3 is TGTGCCAGCACCCACGGGCCAGGGAAGCAGTACTTC.

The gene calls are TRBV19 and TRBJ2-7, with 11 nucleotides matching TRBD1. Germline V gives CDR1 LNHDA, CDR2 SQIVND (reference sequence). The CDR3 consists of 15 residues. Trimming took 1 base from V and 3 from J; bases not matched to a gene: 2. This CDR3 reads CASSIAGQGVYEQYF. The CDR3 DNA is TGTGCCAGTAGTATAGCGGGACAGGGGGTCTACGAGCAGTACTTC. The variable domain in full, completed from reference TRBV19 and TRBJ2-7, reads DGGITQSPKYLFRKEGQNVTLSCEQNLNHDAMYWYRQDPGQGLRLIYYSQIVNDFQKGDIAEGYSVSREKKESFPLTVTSAQKNPTAFYLCASSIAGQGVYEQYFGPGTRLTVT.

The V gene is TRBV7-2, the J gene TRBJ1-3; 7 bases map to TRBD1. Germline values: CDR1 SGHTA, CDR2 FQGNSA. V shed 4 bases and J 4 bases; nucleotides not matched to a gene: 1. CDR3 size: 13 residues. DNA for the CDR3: TGTGCCAGCAGCTCGGACAGGGGAAACACCATATATTTT. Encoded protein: CASSSDRGNTIYF.

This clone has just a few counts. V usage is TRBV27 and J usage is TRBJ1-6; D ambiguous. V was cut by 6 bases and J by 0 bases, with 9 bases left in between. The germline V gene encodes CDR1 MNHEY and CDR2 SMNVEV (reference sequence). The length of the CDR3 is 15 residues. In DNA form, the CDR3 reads TGTGCCAGCAGGGTAGGGAGCTCCTATAATTCACCCCTCCACTTT. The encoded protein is CASRVGSSYNSPLHF.

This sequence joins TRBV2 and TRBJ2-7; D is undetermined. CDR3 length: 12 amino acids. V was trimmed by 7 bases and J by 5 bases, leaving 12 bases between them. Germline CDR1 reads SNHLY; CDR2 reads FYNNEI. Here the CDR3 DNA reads TGTGCCAGCAAACACTTCGGAGACGAGCAGTACTTC. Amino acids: CASKHFGDEQYF.

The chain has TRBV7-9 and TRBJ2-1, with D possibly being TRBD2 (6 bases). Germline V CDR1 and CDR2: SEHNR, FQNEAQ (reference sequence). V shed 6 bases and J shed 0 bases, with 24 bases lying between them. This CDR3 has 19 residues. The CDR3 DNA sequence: TGTGCCAGCAGGACTGGGCGCCCTAGCGTCCATAGCTCCTACAATGAGCAGTTCTTC. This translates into CASRTGRPSVHSSYNEQFF.

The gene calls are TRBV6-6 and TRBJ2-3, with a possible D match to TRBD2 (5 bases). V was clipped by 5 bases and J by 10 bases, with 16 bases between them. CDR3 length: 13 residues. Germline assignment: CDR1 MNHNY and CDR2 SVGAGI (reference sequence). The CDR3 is CASSTPPWESQYF. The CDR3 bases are TGTGCCAGCAGTACCCCCCCATGGGAGTCGCAGTATTTT.

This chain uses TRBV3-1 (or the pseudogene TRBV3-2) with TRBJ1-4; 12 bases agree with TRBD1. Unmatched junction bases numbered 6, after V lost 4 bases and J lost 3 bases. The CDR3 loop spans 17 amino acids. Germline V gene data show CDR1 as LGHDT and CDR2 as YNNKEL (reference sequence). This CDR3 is CASSPGQGAKANEKLFF. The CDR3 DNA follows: TGTGCCAGCAGCCCGGGACAGGGGGCAAAGGCTAATGAAAAACTGTTTTTT.

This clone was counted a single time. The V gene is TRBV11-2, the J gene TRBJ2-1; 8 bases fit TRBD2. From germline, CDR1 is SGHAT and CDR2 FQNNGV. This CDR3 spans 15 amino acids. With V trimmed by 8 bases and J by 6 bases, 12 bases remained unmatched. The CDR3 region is CASAREGRFGNEQFF. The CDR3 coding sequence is TGTGCCAGCGCCCGGGAGGGACGGTTTGGCAATGAGCAGTTCTTC.

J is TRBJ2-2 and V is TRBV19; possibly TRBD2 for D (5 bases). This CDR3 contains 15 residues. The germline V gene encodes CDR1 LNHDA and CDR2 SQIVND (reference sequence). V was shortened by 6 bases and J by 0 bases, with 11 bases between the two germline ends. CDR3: CASRRVIANTGELFF. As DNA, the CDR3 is TGTGCCAGTAGGCGGGTAATAGCGAACACCGGGGAGCTGTTTTTT.

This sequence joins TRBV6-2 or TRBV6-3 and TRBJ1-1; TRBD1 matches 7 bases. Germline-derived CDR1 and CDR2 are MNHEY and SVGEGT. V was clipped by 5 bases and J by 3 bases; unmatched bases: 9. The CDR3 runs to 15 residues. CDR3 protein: CASSTTGAVYTEAFF. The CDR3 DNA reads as TGTGCCAGCAGTACAACAGGGGCGGTGTACACTGAAGCTTTCTTT.

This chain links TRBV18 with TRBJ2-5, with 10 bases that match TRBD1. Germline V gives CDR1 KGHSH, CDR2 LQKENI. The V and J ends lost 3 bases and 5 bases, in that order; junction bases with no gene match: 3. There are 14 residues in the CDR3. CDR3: CASSPGQGRETQYF. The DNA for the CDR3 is TGTGCCAGCTCACCGGGACAGGGGCGGGAGACCCAGTACTTC.

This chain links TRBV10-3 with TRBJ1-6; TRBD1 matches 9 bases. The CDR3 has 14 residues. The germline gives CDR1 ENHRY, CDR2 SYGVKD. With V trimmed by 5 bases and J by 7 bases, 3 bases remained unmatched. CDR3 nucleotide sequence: TGTGCCATCAGTAGGACAGGGGACAATTCACCCCTCCACTTT. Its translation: CAISRTGDNSPLHF.

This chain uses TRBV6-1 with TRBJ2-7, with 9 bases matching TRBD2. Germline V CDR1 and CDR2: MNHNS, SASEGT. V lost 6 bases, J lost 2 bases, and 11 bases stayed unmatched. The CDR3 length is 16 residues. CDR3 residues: CASREFSSGKTYEQYF. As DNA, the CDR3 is TGTGCCAGCAGGGAATTTTCTAGCGGGAAGACCTACGAGCAGTACTTC.

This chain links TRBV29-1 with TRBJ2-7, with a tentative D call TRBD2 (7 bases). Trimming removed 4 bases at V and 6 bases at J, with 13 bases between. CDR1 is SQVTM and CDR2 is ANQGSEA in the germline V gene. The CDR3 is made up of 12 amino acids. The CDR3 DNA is TGCAGCGTTGTTCGGGGGGCGGCCGAGCAGTACTTC. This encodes CSVVRGAAEQYF.

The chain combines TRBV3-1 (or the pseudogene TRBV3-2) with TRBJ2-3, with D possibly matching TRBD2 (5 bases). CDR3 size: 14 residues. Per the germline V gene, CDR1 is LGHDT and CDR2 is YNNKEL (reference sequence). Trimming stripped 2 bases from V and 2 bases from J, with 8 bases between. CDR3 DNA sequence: TGTGCCAGCAGCCAAAGGACTTACACAGATACGCAGTATTTT. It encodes CASSQRTYTDTQYF.

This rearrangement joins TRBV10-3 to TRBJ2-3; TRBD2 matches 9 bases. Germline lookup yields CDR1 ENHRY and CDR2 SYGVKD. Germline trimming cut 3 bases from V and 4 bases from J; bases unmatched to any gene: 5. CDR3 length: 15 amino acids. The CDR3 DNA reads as TGTGCCATCAGTGATATGGGACTAGCAGCAGATACGCAGTATTTT. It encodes CAISDMGLAADTQYF.

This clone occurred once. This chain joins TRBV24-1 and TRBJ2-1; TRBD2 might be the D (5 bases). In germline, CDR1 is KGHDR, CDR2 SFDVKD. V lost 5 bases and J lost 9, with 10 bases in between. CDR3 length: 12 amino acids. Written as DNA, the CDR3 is TGTGCCACCAGTGGTCCACTAGGTGAGCAGTTCTTC. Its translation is CATSGPLGEQFF.